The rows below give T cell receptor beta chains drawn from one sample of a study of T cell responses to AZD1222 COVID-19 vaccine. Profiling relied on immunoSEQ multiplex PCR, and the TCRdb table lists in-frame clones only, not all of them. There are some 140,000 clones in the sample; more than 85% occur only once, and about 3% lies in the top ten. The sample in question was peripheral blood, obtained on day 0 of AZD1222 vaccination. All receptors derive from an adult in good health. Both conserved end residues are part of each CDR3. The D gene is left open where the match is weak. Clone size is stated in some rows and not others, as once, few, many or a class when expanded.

CASSFGDRDDEKLFF | TGTGCCAGCAGCTTTGGGGACAGGGACGATGAAAAACTGTTTTTT | TRBJ1-4 | TRBD1 | - | TRBV7-6
CASSANRGSGANVLTF | TGTGCCAGCTCAGCAAACAGGGGTAGTGGGGCCAACGTCCTGACTTTC | TRBJ2-6 | TRBD1 | - | TRBV18
CASNPAPGRDTQYF | TGCGCCAGCAACCCGGCCCCAGGGCGCGATACGCAGTATTTT | TRBJ2-3 | - | - | TRBV5-1
CASTASDRGVTGELFF | TGTGCCAGCACCGCCTCCGACAGGGGGGTCACCGGGGAGCTGTTTTTT | TRBJ2-2 | TRBD1 | - | TRBV2
CASSLAPGGLSNEKLFF | TGTGCCAGCAGCTTGGCCCCAGGGGGCCTGTCTAATGAAAAACTGTTTTTT | TRBJ1-4 | TRBD1 | - | TRBV5-5
CASSQGQALTDTQYF | TGTGCCAGCTCTCAGGGACAGGCACTCACAGATACGCAGTATTTT | TRBJ2-3 | TRBD1 | - | TRBV18
CASSQGRQGNQPQHF | TGTGCCAGCAGCCAAGGTAGACAGGGCAATCAGCCCCAGCATTTT | TRBJ1-5 | - | - | TRBV4-2
CASSLVLAGDTDTQYF | TGCGCCAGCAGCTTGGTTCTAGCGGGGGACACAGATACGCAGTATTTT | TRBJ2-3 | TRBD2 | - | TRBV5-1
CASSLKGAFYGYTF | TGTGCCAGCAGTTTAAAGGGGGCTTTCTATGGCTACACCTTC | TRBJ1-2 | TRBD1 | once | TRBV27
CASSPDTDTQYF | TGCGCCAGCAGCCCCGATACGGATACGCAGTATTTT | TRBJ2-3 | - | - | TRBV4-1
CASRGSETQYF | TGCGCCAGCAGGGGATCCGAGACCCAGTACTTC | TRBJ2-5 | - | - | TRBV5-1
CASSLSTGGSGNTIYF | TGTGCCAGCAGCCTCTCCACAGGGGGCTCTGGAAACACCATATATTTT | TRBJ1-3 | TRBD1 | - | TRBV28
CAWGGVQTSGQETQYF | TGTGCCTGGGGTGGGGTCCAAACTAGCGGCCAAGAGACCCAGTACTTC | TRBJ2-5 | TRBD2 | - | TRBV30
CAWTGKRTTEAFF | TGTGCCTGGACAGGGAAAAGGACCACTGAAGCTTTCTTT | TRBJ1-1 | - | - | TRBV30
CSVRTEVDEQFF | TGCAGCGTGCGGACGGAGGTGGATGAGCAGTTCTTC | TRBJ2-1 | - | - | TRBV29-1
CASSPLEDYNEQFF | TGTGCCAGCAGCCCGCTGGAGGACTACAATGAGCAGTTCTTC | TRBJ2-1 | - | - | TRBV28
CASSRMGPGGWAEQYF | TGTGCCAGCAGCCGCATGGGTCCGGGGGGCTGGGCCGAGCAGTACTTC | TRBJ2-7 | - | - | TRBV3-1/TRBV3-2
CSVEGQGYDNEQFF | TGCAGCGTTGAAGGCCAGGGGTACGACAATGAGCAGTTCTTC | TRBJ2-1 | - | - | TRBV29-1
CASSQREDSNQPQHF | TGCGCCAGCAGCCAACGGGAAGATAGCAATCAGCCCCAGCATTTT | TRBJ1-5 | - | - | TRBV4-1
CASSLPPRGARYEQYF | TGTGCCAGCAGTCTCCCCCCAAGGGGGGCCCGCTACGAGCAGTACTTC | TRBJ2-7 | - | - | TRBV6-2/TRBV6-3
CASSKDRLGTQYF | TGTGCCAGCAGTAAAGACAGGTTAGGTACGCAGTATTTT | TRBJ2-3 | - | - | TRBV12-3/TRBV12-4
CASSEGTFQETQYF | TGTGCCAGCAGCGAGGGGACTTTTCAAGAGACCCAGTACTTC | TRBJ2-5 | - | - | TRBV9
CAWSPGVSLNYGYTF | TGTGCCTGGAGCCCAGGGGTCAGCCTTAACTATGGCTACACCTTC | TRBJ1-2 | - | - | TRBV30
CANSASGTGEQYF | TGTGCCAATTCGGCTAGCGGGACTGGGGAGCAGTACTTC | TRBJ2-7 | TRBD2 | - | TRBV2
CASSQDRTGGAHNEQFF | TGTGCCAGCAGCCAAGATCGAACGGGAGGGGCCCACAATGAGCAGTTCTTC | TRBJ2-1 | TRBD2 | - | TRBV3-1/TRBV3-2
CASSQEASPRGGYTF | TGCGCCAGCAGCCAAGAGGCCAGCCCTCGGGGTGGCTACACCTTC | TRBJ1-2 | - | - | TRBV4-1
CASSSPGRTEAFF | TGTGCCAGCAGCTCACCGGGTCGGACTGAAGCTTTCTTT | TRBJ1-1 | - | - | TRBV7-2
CATSMGEAGGNQPQHF | TGTGCCACCAGCATGGGGGAGGCGGGGGGCAATCAGCCCCAGCATTTT | TRBJ1-5 | - | - | TRBV15
CASSPWISGTYEQYF | TGTGCCAGCAGCCCCTGGATTAGCGGGACCTACGAGCAGTACTTC | TRBJ2-7 | TRBD2 | - | TRBV7-9
CASSLMDRGRGELFF | TGCGCCAGCAGCTTGATGGACAGGGGGAGAGGGGAGCTGTTTTTT | TRBJ2-2 | TRBD1 | - | TRBV5-1
CASSGHGRGLSYEQYF | TGTGCCAGCAGTGGTCATGGCAGGGGCCTCTCCTACGAGCAGTACTTC | TRBJ2-7 | - | - | TRBV6-1
CSVNRGGVNEQFF | TGCAGCGTTAACAGGGGAGGGGTCAATGAGCAGTTCTTC | TRBJ2-1 | - | - | TRBV29-1
CASSLERSSTYEQYF | TGTGCCAGCAGCCTCGAGAGATCCTCAACCTACGAGCAGTACTTC | TRBJ2-7 | - | - | TRBV7-6
CSVGGQGGNQPQHF | TGCAGCGTCGGGGGACAGGGAGGAAATCAGCCCCAGCATTTT | TRBJ1-5 | TRBD1 | once | TRBV29-1
CASSPLAGGGTEAFF | TGCGCCAGCAGCCCCCTCGCCGGGGGAGGAACTGAAGCTTTCTTT | TRBJ1-1 | - | - | TRBV5-1
CASSQNPKRDTEAFF | TGCGCCAGCAGCCAGAACCCGAAGAGGGACACTGAAGCTTTCTTT | TRBJ1-1 | - | - | TRBV4-1
CASSEQGRAYNEQFF | TGTGCCAGCAGTGAACAGGGAAGGGCCTACAATGAGCAGTTCTTC | TRBJ2-1 | - | - | TRBV6-1
CAWSADRGFEKLFF | TGTGCCTGGAGTGCGGACAGGGGGTTTGAAAAACTGTTTTTT | TRBJ1-4 | TRBD1 | - | TRBV30
CAWRYTPGGTQYF | TGTGCCTGGAGGTATACTCCTGGGGGCACCCAGTACTTC | TRBJ2-5 | - | - | TRBV30
CAWSLQGATEAFF | TGTGCCTGGAGTTTACAGGGGGCAACTGAAGCTTTCTTT | TRBJ1-1 | TRBD1 | - | TRBV30